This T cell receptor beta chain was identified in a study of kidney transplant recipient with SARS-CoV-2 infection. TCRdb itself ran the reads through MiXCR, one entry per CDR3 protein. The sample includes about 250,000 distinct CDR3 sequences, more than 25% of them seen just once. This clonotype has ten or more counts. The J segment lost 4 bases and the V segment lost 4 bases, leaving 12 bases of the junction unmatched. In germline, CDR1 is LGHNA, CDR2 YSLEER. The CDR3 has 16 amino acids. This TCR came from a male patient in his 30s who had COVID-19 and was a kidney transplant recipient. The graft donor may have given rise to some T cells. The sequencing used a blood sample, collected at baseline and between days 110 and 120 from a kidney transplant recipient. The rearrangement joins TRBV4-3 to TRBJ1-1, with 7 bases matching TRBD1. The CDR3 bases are TGCGCCAGCAGCCCGCGAAGACAGGGTCGTACCACTGAAGCTTTCTTT. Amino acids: CASSPRRQGRTTEAFF.